This paragraph reports one TCR beta chain. The clone's antigen remains unknown. Base-call qualities are not available, and no considerably larger clone is one nucleotide away. The sample originates from a study of blood T cell repertoires in COVID-19 (dated by TCRdb to about 2020). In terms of the full investigation: Collaborator samples came from the United States, Italy and Spain and covered acute and convalescent phases of COVID-19. The prospective study material was composed of cDNA or gDNA derived from T cells, B-cell-depleted T cells, or PBMCs. The dataset comprised deeply sampled blood TCRbeta repertoires from subjects exposed to, actively infected with, or recovered from COVID-19. The repertoires were released in a freely available public database intended as a resource for research on the immune response to SARS-CoV-2. Samples were obtained from the ongoing ImmuneRACE study (first 160 participants) and from 1,000 to 1,500 subjects provided by 6 global collaborators. The sample metadata nearly always contained a de-identified subject ID, COVID-19 status, age in years and sex. HLA class I and class II types, where available, came from metadata supplied by the sample provider rather than from assay-based typing. The study at large found these results: Clinical and demographic metadata were provided uncurated, with the amount varying by source and participant.

Reading from cysteine to phenylalanine, the CDR3 counts 16 amino acids. Left in the record is the CDR3 DNA by itself, 48 bases read in frame from the first base. Trimming removed 0 bases from V and 0 bases from J, leaving 12 bases between the germline ends. Per the germline V gene, SGHAT is the CDR1 and FQNNGV is the CDR2. TCRbeta CDR3 regions were amplified from genomic DNA by means of the immunoSEQ Assay, a bias-controlled multiplex PCR. Under the source paper's analysis protocol: The number of nucleated cells in each sample was estimated by amplification of reference gene primers within the assay. To quantify the absolute abundance of each unique TCRbeta CDR3 rearrangement, sequence reads were collapsed and filtered. Productive Simpson clonality was computed per sample as the square root of Simpson's diversity index over productive rearrangements. In TCRdb, the immuneACCESS table is reduced to in-frame sequences with V and J assigned. These tables do not hold every clone; where another copy was compared, an unresolved V gene accounts for under half, and the others remain unexplained. That table furnishes V, J and clone size, whereas the DNA furnished D and trimming. The sample yields about 56,000 clones; around 89% were counted once. Jointly, the top ten make up over 15% of the sample.

Collaborating institutions collected whole blood in K2EDTA tubes following their own protocols. For TCRbeta analysis, collaborator samples were shipped as frozen whole blood, as isolated PBMCs, or as DNA extracted from either sample type. The source is a human donor in a cohort sampled during active COVID-19. The V and J segments used are TRBV11-2 and TRBJ2-7; TRBD2 is a weak D gene call, 6 bases matching. The sequenced sample consisted of peripheral blood. The CDR3 is CASSLEVYGSSYEQYF. In nucleotides, the sequence is TGTGCCAGCAGCTTAGAGGTTTACGGGAGCTCCTACGAGCAGTACTTC.